The T cell receptor (beta chain) described here comes from a study of T cells in localized non-small cell lung cancer. Regarding the study as a whole: Uninvolved nearby lung showed the greatest T cell clonality, exceeding that found in tumor.

As to this clone: Its antigen is undetermined.

This CDR3 has 17 residues. Germline loops: CDR1 SGHNT, CDR2 YENEEA. V gave up 0 bases and J gave up 0 bases, with 14 bases separating them. Sequencing was performed with immunoSEQ multiplex PCR; in TCRdb, only in-frame clones are kept and a portion is missing. Of about a thousand clones in the sample, approximately 21% are singletons; the top ten hold 11%. The source material was lung tumor tissue, sampled before any cancer treatment. The gene calls are TRBV11-3 and TRBJ1-1, with D possibly TRBD1 on 5 matching bases. The source is a man aged 40 to 70 with stage II squamous cell lung carcinoma. CDR3 residues: CASSLENWDGLNTEAFF. CDR3 nucleotide sequence: TGTGCCAGCAGCTTAGAAAATTGGGACGGCTTGAACACTGAAGCTTTCTTT.